Presented here are 10 T cell receptor beta chains from one specimen sequenced in a study of blood T cell repertoires in COVID-19. Profiling relied on immunoSEQ multiplex PCR, and the TCRdb table lists in-frame clones only, not all of them. Among some 290,000 clones, under 90% were seen once, and the ten largest hold 11%. The sequenced material came from peripheral blood. These receptors were obtained from a woman under 40 with COVID-19, enrolled during active disease.

V usage is TRBV6-2 or TRBV6-3 and J usage is TRBJ2-7; 7 nucleotides line up with TRBD2. Germline CDR1 is MNHEY and CDR2 is SVGEGT. The CDR3 is 14 amino acids. V lost 2 bases, J lost 6 bases, and 7 bases stayed unmatched. As DNA, the CDR3 is TGTGCCAGCAGTTACGGTGCGGGGGTAACCGAGCAGTACTTC. This gives the protein CASSYGAGVTEQYF.

The genes are TRBV7-9 and TRBJ1-2, with a possible D match to TRBD1 (5 bases). The germline V gene has CDR1 SEHNR and CDR2 FQNEAQ (reference sequence). The ends were cut back, 5 bases at V and 2 bases at J, with 9 bases in the middle. The CDR3 has 13 amino acids. In nucleotides, the CDR3 is TGTGCCAGCAGCAGCGGGGGGAACTATGGCTACACCTTC. Protein: CASSSGGNYGYTF.

This chain connects TRBV4-1 to TRBJ1-2; weak D call: TRBD1 (6 bases). V was cut by 5 bases and J by 2 bases, with 9 bases left in between. Germline values: CDR1 MGHRA, CDR2 YSYEKL. CDR3 length: 13 amino acids. The CDR3 DNA reads as TGCGCCAGCAGCTTGGACAGAAACTATGGCTACACCTTC. It specifies CASSLDRNYGYTF.

This chain connects TRBV25-1 to TRBJ2-2; possibly TRBD2 for D (5 bases). CDR3 length equals 15 residues. The V and J ends lost 3 bases and 5 bases respectively, with 13 bases between them. Germline V gene lookup returns CDR1 MGHDK and CDR2 SYGVNS. The CDR3 nucleotides are TGTGCCAGCAGTGACCCCCGGACTCCTACCGGGGAGCTGTTTTTT. Translation gives CASSDPRTPTGELFF.

J is TRBJ1-1 and V is TRBV7-9; D ambiguous. The V end lost 0 bases, the J end lost 5 bases, and 19 bases lay between the germline ends. CDR1 and CDR2 (germline): SEHNR, FQNEAQ (reference sequence). This CDR3 comprises 17 residues. CDR3 in DNA: TGTGCCAGCAGCTTAGCGCGGGGTCCCCCTCGAGATACTGAAGCTTTCTTT. The encoded protein is CASSLARGPPRDTEAFF.

The genes are TRBV11-1 and TRBJ1-4; TRBD1 is a possible D gene (5 bases). V was clipped by 4 bases and J by 5 bases, with 17 bases between them. This CDR3 contains 16 residues. Looked up from germline, CDR1 is SGHAT and CDR2 is FQDESV (reference sequence). This CDR3 reads CASSWGLDGENEKLFF. The CDR3 DNA sequence: TGTGCCAGCAGCTGGGGACTGGACGGGGAGAATGAAAAACTGTTTTTT.

The rearrangement links TRBV27 to TRBJ2-1, with TRBD1 identical over 12 bases. The trim removed 2 bases at V and 9 bases at J, leaving 8 bases unmatched. This CDR3 spans 16 amino acids. Germline CDR1 reads MNHEY; CDR2 reads SMNVEV (reference sequence). CDR3 bases: TGTGCCAGCAGTTTACAGCCGGGACAGGGGGCCGGTGAGCAGTTCTTC. It yields the protein CASSLQPGQGAGEQFF.

The CDR3 sequence is CASSLLARVGRQPQHF. In DNA form, the CDR3 reads TGCGCCAGCAGCTTGTTGGCTAGGGTGGGGAGGCAGCCCCAGCATTTT. The chain employs TRBV5-1 and TRBJ1-5, with unresolved D. V shed 1 base and J shed 7 bases, with 18 bases lying between them. This CDR3 contains 16 residues. Germline V gene sequence: CDR1 SGHRS, CDR2 YFSETQ.

J is TRBJ1-2 and V is TRBV3-1 (or the pseudogene TRBV3-2); 7 bases are shared with TRBD1. V shed 7 bases and J 6 bases; nucleotides not matched to a gene: 8. Germline V gives CDR1 LGHDT, CDR2 YNNKEL (reference sequence). The CDR3 extends over 13 amino acids. The CDR3 DNA reads as TGTGCCAGCAACCCGACAGGGTCTGATGGCTACACCTTC. It codes for CASNPTGSDGYTF.

The chain's CDR3 is CASSDPGTGNGYTF. The CDR3 DNA sequence: TGTGCCAGCAGCGACCCCGGGACAGGAAATGGCTACACCTTC. The chain uses TRBV5-8 and TRBJ1-2, with 8 bases fitting TRBD1. After removal of 4 bases from V and 6 bases from J, the junction contained 8 bases not matched to a gene. This CDR3 comprises 14 residues. Per germline, CDR1 SGHTS and CDR2 YDEGEE.